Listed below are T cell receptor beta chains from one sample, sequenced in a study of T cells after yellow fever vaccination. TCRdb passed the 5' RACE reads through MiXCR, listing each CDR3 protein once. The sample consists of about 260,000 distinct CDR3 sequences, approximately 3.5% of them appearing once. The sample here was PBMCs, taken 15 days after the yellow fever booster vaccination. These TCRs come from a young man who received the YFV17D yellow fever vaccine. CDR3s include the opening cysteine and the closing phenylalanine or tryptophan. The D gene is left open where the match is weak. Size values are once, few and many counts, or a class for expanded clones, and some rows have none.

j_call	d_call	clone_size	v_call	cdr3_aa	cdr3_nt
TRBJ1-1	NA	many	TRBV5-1	CASSPETTGDTEAFF	TGCGCCAGCAGCCCGGAGACTACTGGGGACACTGAAGCTTTCTTT
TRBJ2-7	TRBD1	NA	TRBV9	CASSPTGDSYEQYF	TGTGCCAGCAGTCCGACAGGGGACTCCTACGAGCAGTACTTC
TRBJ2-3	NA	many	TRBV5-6	CASSLEGRLLTSTDTQYF	TGTGCCAGCAGCTTGGAGGGGCGGCTCCTAACTAGCACAGATACGCAGTATTTT
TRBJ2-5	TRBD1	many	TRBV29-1	CSVETGGETQYF	TGCAGCGTTGAGACAGGGGGAGAGACCCAGTACTTC
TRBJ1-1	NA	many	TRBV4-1	CASSLTQNTEAFF	TGCGCCAGCAGTCTGACACAGAACACTGAAGCTTTCTTT
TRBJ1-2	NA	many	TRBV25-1	CASRRSDHEGYTF	TGTGCCAGCAGGCGGTCAGATCACGAAGGCTACACCTTC
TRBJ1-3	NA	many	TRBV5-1	CASSGNGPSGNTIYF	TGCGCCAGCAGCGGAAACGGACCCTCTGGAAACACCATATATTTT
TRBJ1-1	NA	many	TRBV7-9	CASSLSAGGRTEAFF	TGTGCCAGCAGCTTATCTGCTGGGGGACGCACTGAAGCTTTCTTT
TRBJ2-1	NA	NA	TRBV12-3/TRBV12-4	CASSLTRGGSHELFF	TGTGCCAGCAGTTTAACCCGTGGGGGGAGCCATGAGCTGTTCTTC
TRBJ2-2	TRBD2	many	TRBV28	CASSTGGADTGELFF	TGTGCCAGCAGTACCGGGGGGGCCGACACCGGGGAGCTGTTTTTT
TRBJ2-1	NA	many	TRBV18	CASSPLDFTHDEQFF	TGTGCCAGCTCACCCCTGGACTTCACTCACGATGAGCAGTTCTTC
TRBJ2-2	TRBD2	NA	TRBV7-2	CASSLVAGGPGTGELFF	TGTGCCAGCAGCTTAGTAGCGGGGGGGCCAGGCACCGGGGAGCTGTTTTTT
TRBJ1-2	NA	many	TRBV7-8	CASSLSGSGGRGYGYTF	TGTGCCAGCAGCTTAAGTGGGAGTGGTGGCAGGGGCTATGGCTACACCTTC
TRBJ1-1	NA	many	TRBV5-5	CASSLLSANTEAFF	TGTGCCAGCAGCTTGCTGTCGGCGAACACTGAAGCTTTCTTT
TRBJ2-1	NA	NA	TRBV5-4	CASSSDIHNEQFF	TGTGCCAGCAGCTCGGACATACACAATGAGCAGTTCTTC
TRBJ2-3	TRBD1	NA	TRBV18	CASSRDRDRGTDTQYF	TGTGCCAGCTCACGGGACCGGGACAGGGGCACAGATACGCAGTATTTT